This TCR beta chain was captured by sequencing in a study of shared T cell receptors in the human thymus. Germline-derived CDR1 and CDR2 are MGHRA and YSYEKL. Trimming stripped 2 bases from V and 2 bases from J, with 19 bases between. The CDR3 has 17 amino acids. Using immunoSEQ multiplex PCR, the repertoire was profiled, and TCRdb retains in-frame clones only, with some absent. Of some 400,000 clones listed, 95% were seen once; the top ten hold 0.015% to 0.02%. Sequencing was carried out using thymocytes. The receptor's source is a human donor. J is TRBJ2-7 and V is TRBV4-1; tentative D call: TRBD1 (5 bases). In DNA form, the CDR3 reads TGCGCCAGCAGCCAAAAACCCAAGGACAAAGGCCCCTACGAGCAGTACTTC. It translates to CASSQKPKDKGPYEQYF.